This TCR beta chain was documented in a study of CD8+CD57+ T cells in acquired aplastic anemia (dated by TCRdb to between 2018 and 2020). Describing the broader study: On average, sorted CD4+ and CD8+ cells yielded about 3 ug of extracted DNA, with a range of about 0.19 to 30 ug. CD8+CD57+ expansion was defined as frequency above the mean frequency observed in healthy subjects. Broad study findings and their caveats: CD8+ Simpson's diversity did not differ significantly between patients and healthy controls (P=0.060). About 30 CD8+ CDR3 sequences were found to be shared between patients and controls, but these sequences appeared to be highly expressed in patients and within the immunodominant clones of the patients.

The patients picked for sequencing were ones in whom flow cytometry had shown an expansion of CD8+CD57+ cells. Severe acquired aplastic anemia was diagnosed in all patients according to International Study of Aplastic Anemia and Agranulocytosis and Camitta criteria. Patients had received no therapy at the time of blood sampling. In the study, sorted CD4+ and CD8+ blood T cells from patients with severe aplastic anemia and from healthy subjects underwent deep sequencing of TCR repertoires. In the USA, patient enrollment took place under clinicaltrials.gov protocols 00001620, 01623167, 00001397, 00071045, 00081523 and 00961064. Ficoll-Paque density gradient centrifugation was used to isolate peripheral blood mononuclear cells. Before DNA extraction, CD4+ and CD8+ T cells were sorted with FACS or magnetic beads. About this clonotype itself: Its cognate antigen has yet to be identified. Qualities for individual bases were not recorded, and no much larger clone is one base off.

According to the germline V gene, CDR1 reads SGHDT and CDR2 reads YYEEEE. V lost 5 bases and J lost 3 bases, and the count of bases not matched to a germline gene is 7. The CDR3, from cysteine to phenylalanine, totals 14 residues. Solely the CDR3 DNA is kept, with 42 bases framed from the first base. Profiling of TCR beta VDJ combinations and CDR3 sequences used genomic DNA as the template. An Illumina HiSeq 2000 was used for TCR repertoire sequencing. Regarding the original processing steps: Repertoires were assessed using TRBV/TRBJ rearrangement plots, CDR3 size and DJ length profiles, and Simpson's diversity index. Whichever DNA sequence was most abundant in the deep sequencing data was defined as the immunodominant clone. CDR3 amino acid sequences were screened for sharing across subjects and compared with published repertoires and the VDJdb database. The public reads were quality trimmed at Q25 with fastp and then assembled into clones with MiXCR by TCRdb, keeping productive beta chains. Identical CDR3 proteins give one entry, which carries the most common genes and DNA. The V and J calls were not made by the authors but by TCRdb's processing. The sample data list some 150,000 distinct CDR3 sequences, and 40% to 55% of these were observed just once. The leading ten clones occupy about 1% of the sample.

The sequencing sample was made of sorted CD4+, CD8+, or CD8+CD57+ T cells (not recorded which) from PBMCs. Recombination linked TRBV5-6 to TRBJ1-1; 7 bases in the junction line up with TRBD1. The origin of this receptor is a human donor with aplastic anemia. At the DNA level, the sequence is TGTGCCAGCAGGGAGGGACAGCAGCACACTGAAGCTTTCTTT. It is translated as CASREGQQHTEAFF.